These 2 T cell receptor beta chains share one sample of origin, sequenced in a study of cytotoxic CD8 clonotypes in ibrutinib-treated CLL. Profiled with immunoSEQ multiplex PCR; TCRdb holds only in-frame clones, not every one. The top ten clones hold more than 30% of a sample with about 76,000 clones, approximately 87% of them seen once. The sequencing here drew on PBMCs, taken after 24 months of ibrutinib treatment. These receptors came from a human donor with chronic lymphocytic leukemia.

The chain carries TRBV11-2 and TRBJ2-1, with D unclear. Germline V lookup: CDR1 SGHAT, CDR2 FQNNGV. This CDR3 is 15 amino acids long. V lost 1 base and J lost 2, with 9 bases in between. CDR3 sequence: CASSLGGIPYNEQFF. The CDR3 nucleotides read TGTGCCAGCAGCTTAGGTGGGATCCCCTACAATGAGCAGTTCTTC.

The table lists this clone with a few counts. The chain links TRBV18 to TRBJ2-2; 8 nucleotides match TRBD1. J gave up 1 base and V 1 base, and 8 bases lay outside the gene matches. The CDR3 runs to 18 residues. Germline CDR1 and CDR2: KGHSH and LQKENI. The CDR3 sequence: CASSPRVLGTGNTGELFF. Here the CDR3 DNA reads TGTGCCAGCTCACCACGGGTTCTGGGGACAGGGAACACCGGGGAGCTGTTTTTT.